The rows below give T cell receptor beta chains drawn from one sample of a study of T cell responses to AZD1222 COVID-19 vaccine. The assay was immunoSEQ multiplex PCR, and TCRdb's table has in-frame clones only and misses some. The sample holds roughly 140,000 clones, roughly 93% seen once. Source: peripheral blood, taken 28 days after the second AZD1222 dose. Receptors originate from an adult who received the AZD1222 COVID-19 vaccine. Each CDR3 is given with its conserved first and last residue. A D gene is named only where the DNA matches it firmly. Clone size is given for some rows only: seen once, a few or many times, or a class if the clone is expanded.

clone size	D gene	V gene	J gene	CDR3 DNA	CDR3 protein
-	-	TRBV19	TRBJ1-3	TGTGCCAGTACCCCTGGAGGGGGCTCTGGAAACACCATATATTTT	CASTPGGGSGNTIYF
-	-	TRBV19	TRBJ1-6	TGTGCCAGTAGTGGCCCACAGGGAGGAAATTCACCCCTCCACTTT	CASSGPQGGNSPLHF
-	-	TRBV16	TRBJ1-5	TGTGCCAGCAGCCAAAGCCGGGGAGGTCAGCCCCAGCATTTT	CASSQSRGGQPQHF
-	-	TRBV9	TRBJ1-1	TGTGCCAGCAGCGCCTACCAGAACACTGAAGCTTTCTTT	CASSAYQNTEAFF
few	TRBD1	TRBV29-1	TRBJ1-2	TGCAGCGTTGAGAGGACAGGGGGCCTTGGCTACACCTTC	CSVERTGGLGYTF
-	-	TRBV7-6	TRBJ2-1	TGTGCCAGCAGCACGATCACGGGGGTCTCCTACAATGAGCAGTTCTTC	CASSTITGVSYNEQFF
-	TRBD1	TRBV18	TRBJ1-4	TGTGCCAGCTCACCCCGGACAGGGGGATCAACTAATGAAAAACTGTTTTTT	CASSPRTGGSTNEKLFF
few	-	TRBV18	TRBJ1-6	TGTGCCAGCTCCAGAGGGGTCTCCTATAATTCACCCCTCCACTTT	CASSRGVSYNSPLHF
-	TRBD2	TRBV28	TRBJ2-3	TGTGCCAGCAGTTCCCGACTAGCGGGAGCCACAGATACGCAGTATTTT	CASSSRLAGATDTQYF
-	-	TRBV18	TRBJ1-2	TGTGCCAGCTCACCCGAGTACGGTGGCTACACCTTC	CASSPEYGGYTF
-	-	TRBV5-5	TRBJ1-1	TGTGCCAGCACCTGGAGGGGTACAGGAGTTTCGACTGAAGCTTTCTTT	CASTWRGTGVSTEAFF
-	-	TRBV10-3	TRBJ1-4	TGTGCCATCAAAAAGGGTGAAAAACTGTTTTTT	CAIKKGEKLFF
-	-	TRBV29-1	TRBJ1-1	TGCAGCGTTGGGGGAGGCACTGAAGCTTTCTTT	CSVGGGTEAFF
-	-	TRBV7-8	TRBJ1-5	TGTGCCAGCAGCTTCACAAGCAATCAGCCCCAGCATTTT	CASSFTSNQPQHF
-	-	TRBV7-9	TRBJ2-1	TGTGCCAGCAGCTTAGTTCTGAAATACAATGAGCAGTTCTTC	CASSLVLKYNEQFF
-	-	TRBV18	TRBJ2-3	TGTGCCAGCTCGGACGCCGCTAGCACAGATACGCAGTATTTT	CASSDAASTDTQYF
-	-	TRBV9	TRBJ2-1	TGTGCCAGCAGCGTTTACAATGAGCAGTTCTTC	CASSVYNEQFF
-	-	TRBV9	TRBJ1-1	TGTGCCAGCAGCGTTGGCCAACACACTGAAGCTTTCTTT	CASSVGQHTEAFF
-	TRBD1	TRBV7-3	TRBJ2-1	TGTGCCAGCAGCTTAACGGGACAGCAAAAGCAGTTCTTC	CASSLTGQQKQFF
few	-	TRBV2	TRBJ1-2	TGTGCCAGCAGACCCGACAGGGGCTACACCTTC	CASRPDRGYTF
-	-	TRBV27	TRBJ1-2	TGTGCCAGCAGCCCCACTTCGGGGGGCCATGGCTACACCTTC	CASSPTSGGHGYTF
-	-	TRBV29-1	TRBJ1-2	TGCAGCGGAGGACGGAAAGCTGATGGCTACACCTTC	CSGGRKADGYTF
once	TRBD1	TRBV5-5	TRBJ1-2	TGTGCCAGCAGCCCGGGGACAGGGGGTCTTGGCTACACCTTC	CASSPGTGGLGYTF
-	TRBD2	TRBV20-1	TRBJ2-7	TGCAGTGCTAGTCAGGGGACGTTAGCGGGAGGGCCCTCCTACGAGCAGTACTTC	CSASQGTLAGGPSYEQYF
once	TRBD1	TRBV7-8	TRBJ1-5	TGTGCCAGCAGCTTAGCGCGGGACAGTTACAATCAGCCCCAGCATTTT	CASSLARDSYNQPQHF
-	TRBD1	TRBV6-5	TRBJ1-2	TGTGCCAGCAGGGCAGGGACAGCCCCATGGGGCTACACCTTC	CASRAGTAPWGYTF
-	-	TRBV5-4	TRBJ2-3	TGTGCCAGCAGCTCCCGAGCCACAGGGATCACAGATACGCAGTATTTT	CASSSRATGITDTQYF
-	-	TRBV11-2	TRBJ1-6	TGTGCCAGCAGCTTAGATTTGGGACCCCTCCACTTT	CASSLDLGPLHF
-	-	TRBV27	TRBJ1-5	TGTGCCAGCAGTTTATCTGGTAACAGTCGACTAGGGCAGCCCCAGCATTTT	CASSLSGNSRLGQPQHF
once	TRBD2	TRBV28	TRBJ2-3	TGTGCCAGCAGTTTCGGACTAGCGAGTAGCACAGATACGCAGTATTTT	CASSFGLASSTDTQYF
once	TRBD2	TRBV28	TRBJ2-2	TGTGCCAGCAGTTTATCTCTGACTAGCGGGAGGTTACAGAACACCGGGGAGCTGTTTTTT	CASSLSLTSGRLQNTGELFF
-	-	TRBV3-1/TRBV3-2	TRBJ1-6	TGTGCCAGCAGCCAAAGCAGGGTGGGTTCACCCCTCCACTTT	CASSQSRVGSPLHF
-	-	TRBV30	TRBJ1-3	TGTGCCTGGAGTCTAGCCACAGGCGTCGCGTATTTT	CAWSLATGVAYF
-	TRBD2	TRBV6-2/TRBV6-3	TRBJ2-7	TGTGCCAGCAGTCCGAAAGGACTAGCGGTTTACTACGAGCAGTACTTC	CASSPKGLAVYYEQYF
-	-	TRBV5-1	TRBJ2-1	TGCGCCAGCAGCTTGGCTTGGCCGAGCTCCTACAATGAGCAGTTCTTC	CASSLAWPSSYNEQFF
-	TRBD1	TRBV7-8	TRBJ1-1	TGTGCCAGCAGCCGAGGGGGGACAGGGTTGAACACTGAAGCTTTCTTT	CASSRGGTGLNTEAFF
-	TRBD1	TRBV5-3	TRBJ1-5	TGTGCCAGAATTGGGCATAAACGGACAGGACTTTATCAGCCCCAGCATTTT	CARIGHKRTGLYQPQHF
-	-	TRBV9	TRBJ2-7	TGTGCCAGAGCGGGGTGGGGGGGCGCAGGGGAGCAGTACTTC	CARAGWGGAGEQYF
-	-	TRBV6-2/TRBV6-3	TRBJ1-2	TGTGCCAGCAGTTTTCGTCAGAACTATGGCTACACCTTC	CASSFRQNYGYTF
-	-	TRBV6-5	TRBJ1-1	TGTGCCAGCGGAACGGACCCGAACACTGAAGCTTTCTTT	CASGTDPNTEAFF
-	TRBD1	TRBV7-9	TRBJ2-5	TGTGCCAGCAGTTTCAAACTCAGGGGGCGCGGGGAGACCCAGTACTTC	CASSFKLRGRGETQYF
-	-	TRBV5-1	TRBJ2-1	TGCGCCAGCAGCTCGATCCCTTCTAATGAGCAGTTCTTC	CASSSIPSNEQFF
-	-	TRBV7-2	TRBJ2-2	TGTGCCAGCAGCTTATTCCTAAGAGGGGAGCTGTTTTTT	CASSLFLRGELFF
-	TRBD1	TRBV2	TRBJ1-3	TGTGCCAGCAGTGAATACGGTCGACAGGGAAACTCTGGAAACACCATATATTTT	CASSEYGRQGNSGNTIYF
-	-	TRBV5-6	TRBJ1-2	TGTGCCAGCAGCTTGGGGGGAGGTAATGGCTACACCTTC	CASSLGGGNGYTF
-	-	TRBV6-5	TRBJ1-3	TGTGCCAGCAGCCCCCTCCCCGGCTCTGGAAACACCATATATTTT	CASSPLPGSGNTIYF
once	TRBD2	TRBV5-1	TRBJ2-5	TGCGCCAGCGCCGGGGGGGGTCTCCAAGAGACCCAGTACTTC	CASAGGGLQETQYF
-	-	TRBV7-9	TRBJ1-2	TGTGCCAGCGGAATACAGGGTAGCTATGGCTACACCTTC	CASGIQGSYGYTF
few	-	TRBV7-2	TRBJ1-2	TGTGCCAGCAGCTTAGCGCGGCAGAGAGCTAACTATGGCTACACCTTC	CASSLARQRANYGYTF
-	TRBD1	TRBV27	TRBJ1-1	TGTGCCAGCAGTTGGGACAGGGACACTGAAGCTTTCTTT	CASSWDRDTEAFF
-	-	TRBV6-1	TRBJ2-7	TGTGCCAGCAGTGAAGGGGGGGACTCCTACGAGCAGTACTTC	CASSEGGDSYEQYF
few	-	TRBV2	TRBJ2-7	TGTGCCAGCAGTCGGTCAGCCTGGGAGCAGTACTTC	CASSRSAWEQYF
once	TRBD1	TRBV18	TRBJ1-1	TGTGCCAGCTCACCATTTTCCACTAGGACAGGGAACACTGAAGCTTTCTTT	CASSPFSTRTGNTEAFF